The 2 T cell receptor beta chains reported below all come from one sample, sequenced in a study of OX40 agonist ivuxolimab in advanced cancers. TCRdb's copy holds only in-frame clones and misses some; the assay was immunoSEQ multiplex PCR. The sample carries roughly 40,000 clones, around four fifths recorded once. The material sequenced was CD4+ or CD8+ T cells sorted from blood, taken in a trial of the OX40 agonist ivuxolimab. All receptors come from an adult with an advanced solid tumor such as melanoma, head and neck, liver or kidney cancer.

The J gene is TRBJ2-5, the V gene TRBV19; 13 bases match TRBD2. Germline V gene sequence: CDR1 LNHDA, CDR2 SQIVND (reference sequence). The CDR3 loop spans 16 amino acids. V dropped 9 bases and J dropped 1; count of bases not matched to a gene: 8. Here the CDR3 reads CASSIGTSGIQETQYF. DNA of the CDR3: TGTGCCAGCTCGATAGGGACTAGCGGGATCCAAGAGACCCAGTACTTC.

The chain joins TRBV6-1 to TRBJ2-6; D is possibly TRBD2 (6 bases). With 7 bases removed from V and 1 base from J, the gap between germline ends came to 11 bases. The CDR3 is 15 amino acids. Germline CDR1 reads MNHNS; CDR2 reads SASEGT. The CDR3 loop is CASTRGYSGANVLTF. Here the CDR3 DNA reads TGTGCCAGCACCCGGGGGTATTCTGGGGCCAACGTCCTGACTTTC.